This T cell receptor beta chain was recovered during a study of shared clonotypes between healthy human individuals. Only in-frame clones appear in the TCRdb table, and some are missing; sequencing was by immunoSEQ multiplex PCR. The table shows about 1 million clones, with 60% to 80% occurring only once. The study, taken as a whole, reports: Clonotype sharing among donors was expected to depend on sequencing depth. What rarefaction showed was incomplete sorted-subset sequencing despite large depth.

The CDR3 totals 13 residues. V dropped 3 bases and J dropped 4 bases, with 6 bases sitting between them. Germline values: CDR1 MDHEN, CDR2 SYDVKM. This clone has only a few counts. The target antigen is unknown. The chain recombines TRBV28 with TRBJ1-4; D is uncertain. The sequenced material came from memory CD4+ T cells sorted from blood. Subset of the sample: CD45RA-negative fraction. The sequence came from a man in his late teens or twenties in good health. CDR3 DNA: TGTGCCAGCAGTTTTGTTAATAATGAAAAACTGTTTTTT. Its protein is CASSFVNNEKLFF.